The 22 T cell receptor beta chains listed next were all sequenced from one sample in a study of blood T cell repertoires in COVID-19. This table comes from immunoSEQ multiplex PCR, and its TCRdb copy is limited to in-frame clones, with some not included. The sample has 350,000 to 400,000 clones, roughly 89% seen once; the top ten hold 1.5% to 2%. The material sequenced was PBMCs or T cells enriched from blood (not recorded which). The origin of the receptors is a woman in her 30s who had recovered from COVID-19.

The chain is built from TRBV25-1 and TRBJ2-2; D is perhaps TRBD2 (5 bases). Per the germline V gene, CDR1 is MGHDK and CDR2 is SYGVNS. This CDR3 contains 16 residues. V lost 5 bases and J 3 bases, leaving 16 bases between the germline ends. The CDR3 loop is CASSKRPDTDTGELFF. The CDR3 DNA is TGTGCCAGCAGTAAGCGGCCCGACACGGACACCGGGGAGCTGTTTTTT.

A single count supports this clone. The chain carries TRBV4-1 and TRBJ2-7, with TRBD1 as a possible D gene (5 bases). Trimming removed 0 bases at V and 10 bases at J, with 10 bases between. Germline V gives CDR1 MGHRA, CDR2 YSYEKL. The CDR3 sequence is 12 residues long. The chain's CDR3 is CASSQDQTGQYF. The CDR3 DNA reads TGCGCCAGCAGCCAAGATCAAACAGGCCAGTACTTC.

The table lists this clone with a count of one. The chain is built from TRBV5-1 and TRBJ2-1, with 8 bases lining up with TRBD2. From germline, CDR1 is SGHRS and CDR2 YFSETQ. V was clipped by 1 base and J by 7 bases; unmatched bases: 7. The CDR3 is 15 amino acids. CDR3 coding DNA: TGCGCCAGCAGCTTGAATACGGGAGGGCAGAATGAGCAGTTCTTC. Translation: CASSLNTGGQNEQFF.

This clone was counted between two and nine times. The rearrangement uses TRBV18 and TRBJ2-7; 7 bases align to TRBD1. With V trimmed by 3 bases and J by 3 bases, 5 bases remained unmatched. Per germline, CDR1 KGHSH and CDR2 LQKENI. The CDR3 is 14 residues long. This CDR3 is CASSPGTEDYEQYF. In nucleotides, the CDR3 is TGTGCCAGCTCACCGGGGACAGAAGACTACGAGCAGTACTTC.

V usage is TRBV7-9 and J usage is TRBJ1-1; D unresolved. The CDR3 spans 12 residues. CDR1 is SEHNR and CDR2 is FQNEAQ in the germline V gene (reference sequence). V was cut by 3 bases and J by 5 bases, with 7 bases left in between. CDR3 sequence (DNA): TGTGCCAGCAGCTTCCTGCGGACTGAAGCTTTCTTT. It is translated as CASSFLRTEAFF.

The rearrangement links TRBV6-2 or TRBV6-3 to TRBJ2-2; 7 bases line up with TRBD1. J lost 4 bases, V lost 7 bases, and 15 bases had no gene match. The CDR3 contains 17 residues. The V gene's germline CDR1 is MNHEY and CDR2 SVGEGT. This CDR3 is CASTPRGQGQGTGELFF. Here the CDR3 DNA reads TGTGCCAGCACCCCGAGGGGGCAGGGGCAAGGCACCGGGGAGCTGTTTTTT.

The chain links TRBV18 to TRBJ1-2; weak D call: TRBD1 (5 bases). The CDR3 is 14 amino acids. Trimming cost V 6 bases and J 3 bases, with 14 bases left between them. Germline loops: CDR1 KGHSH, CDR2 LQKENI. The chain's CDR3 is CASSGRGTYYGYTF. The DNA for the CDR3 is TGTGCCAGCTCGGGCCGGGGGACCTACTATGGCTACACCTTC.

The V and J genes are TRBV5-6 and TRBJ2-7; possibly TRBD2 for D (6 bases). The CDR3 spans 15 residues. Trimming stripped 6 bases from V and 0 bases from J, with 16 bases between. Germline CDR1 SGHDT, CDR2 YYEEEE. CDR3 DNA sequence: TGTGCCAGCAACTCCGCGGGGTACCGCTCCTACGAGCAGTACTTC. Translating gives CASNSAGYRSYEQYF. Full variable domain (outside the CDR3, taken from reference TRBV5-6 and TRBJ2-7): DAGVTQSPTHLIKTRGQQVTLRCSPKSGHDTVSWYQQALGQGPQFIFQYYEEEERQRGNFPDRFSGHQFPNYSSELNVNALLLGDSALYLCASNSAGYRSYEQYFGPGTRLTVT.

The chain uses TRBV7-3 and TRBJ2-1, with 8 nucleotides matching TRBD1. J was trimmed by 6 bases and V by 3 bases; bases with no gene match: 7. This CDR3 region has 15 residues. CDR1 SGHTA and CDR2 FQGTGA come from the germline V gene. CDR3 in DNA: TGTGCCAGCAGCTTTGGCCAGGGGGCCCGCAATGAGCAGTTCTTC. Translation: CASSFGQGARNEQFF.

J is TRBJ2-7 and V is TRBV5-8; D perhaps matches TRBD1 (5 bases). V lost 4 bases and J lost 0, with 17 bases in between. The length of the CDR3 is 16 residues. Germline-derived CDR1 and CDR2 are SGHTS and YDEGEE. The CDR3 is CASSAAWGGPSYEQYF. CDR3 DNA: TGTGCCAGCAGCGCCGCGTGGGGCGGCCCCTCCTACGAGCAGTACTTC.

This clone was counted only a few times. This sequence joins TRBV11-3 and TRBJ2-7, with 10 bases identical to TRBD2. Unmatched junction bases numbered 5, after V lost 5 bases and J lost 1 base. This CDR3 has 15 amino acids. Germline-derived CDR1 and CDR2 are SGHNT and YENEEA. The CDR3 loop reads CASSPTSGLSYEQYF. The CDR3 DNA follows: TGTGCCAGCAGCCCGACTAGCGGGCTGTCCTACGAGCAGTACTTC.

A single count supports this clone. In nucleotides, the CDR3 is TGTGCCTCCCATCAACTGGGCAGTTCACCCCTCCACTTT. Its protein product is CASHQLGSSPLHF. The chain couples TRBV30 to TRBJ1-6; D is unresolved. The CDR3 runs to 13 residues. Trimming left V 7 bases short and J 9 bases short, with 16 bases between. The germline V gene has CDR1 GTSNPN and CDR2 SVGIG (reference sequence).

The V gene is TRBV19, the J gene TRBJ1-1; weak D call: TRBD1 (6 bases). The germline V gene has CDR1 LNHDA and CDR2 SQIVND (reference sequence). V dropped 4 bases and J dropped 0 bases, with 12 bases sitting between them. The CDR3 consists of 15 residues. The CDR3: CASSRDTSLNTEAFF. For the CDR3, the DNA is TGTGCCAGTAGTAGGGACACGTCATTGAACACTGAAGCTTTCTTT.

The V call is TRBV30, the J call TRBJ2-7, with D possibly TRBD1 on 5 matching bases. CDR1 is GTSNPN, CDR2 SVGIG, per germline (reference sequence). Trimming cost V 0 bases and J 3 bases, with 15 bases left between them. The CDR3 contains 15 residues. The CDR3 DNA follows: TGTGCCTGGAGTGTATTGGGGCACGATTTCTACGAGCAGTACTTC. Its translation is CAWSVLGHDFYEQYF.

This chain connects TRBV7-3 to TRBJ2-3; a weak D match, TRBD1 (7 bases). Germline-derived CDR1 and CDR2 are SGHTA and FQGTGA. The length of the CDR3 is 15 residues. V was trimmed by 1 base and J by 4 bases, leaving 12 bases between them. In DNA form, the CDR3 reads TGTGCCAGCAGCTTAAGGCAGGGGGGCGCAGATACGCAGTATTTT. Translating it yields CASSLRQGGADTQYF.

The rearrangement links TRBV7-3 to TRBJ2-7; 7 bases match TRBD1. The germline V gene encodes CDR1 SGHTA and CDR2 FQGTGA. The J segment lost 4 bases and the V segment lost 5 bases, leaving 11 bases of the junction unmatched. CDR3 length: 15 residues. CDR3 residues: CASSPRTGRAYEQYF. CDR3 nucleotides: TGTGCCAGCAGCCCCCGGACAGGTCGGGCGTACGAGCAGTACTTC.

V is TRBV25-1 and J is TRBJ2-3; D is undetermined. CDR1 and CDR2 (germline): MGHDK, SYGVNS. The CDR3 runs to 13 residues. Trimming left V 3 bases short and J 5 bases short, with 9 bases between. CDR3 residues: CASSDEVGDTQYF. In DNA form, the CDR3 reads TGTGCCAGCAGTGATGAAGTCGGAGATACGCAGTATTTT.

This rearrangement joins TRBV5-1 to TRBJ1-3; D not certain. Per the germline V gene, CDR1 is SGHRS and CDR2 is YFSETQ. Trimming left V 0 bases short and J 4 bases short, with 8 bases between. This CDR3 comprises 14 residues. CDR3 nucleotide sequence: TGCGCCAGCAGCTTGGTCGGGGTCGGAAACACCATATATTTT. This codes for CASSLVGVGNTIYF.

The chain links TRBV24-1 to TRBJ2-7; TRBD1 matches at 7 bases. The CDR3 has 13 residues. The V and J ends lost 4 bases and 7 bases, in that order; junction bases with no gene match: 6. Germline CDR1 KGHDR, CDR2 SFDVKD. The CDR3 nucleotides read TGTGCCACCAGTGACCCTGACAGGGTTGAGCAGTACTTC. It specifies CATSDPDRVEQYF.

CDR3 region: CATSRAGSATNEKLFF. CDR3 coding DNA: TGTGCCACCAGCAGAGCGGGGAGTGCAACTAATGAAAAACTGTTTTTT. The chain links TRBV15 to TRBJ1-4; D gene ambiguous. The CDR3 sequence is 16 residues long. Per germline, CDR1 LNHNV and CDR2 YYDKDF (reference sequence). The V end lost 1 base, the J end lost 0 bases, and 9 bases lay between the germline ends.

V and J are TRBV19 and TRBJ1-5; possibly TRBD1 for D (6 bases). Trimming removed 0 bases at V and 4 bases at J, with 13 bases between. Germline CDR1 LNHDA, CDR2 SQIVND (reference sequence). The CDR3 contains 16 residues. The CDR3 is CASSIDLGTPNQPQHF. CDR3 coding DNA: TGTGCCAGTAGTATAGATCTCGGGACACCTAATCAGCCCCAGCATTTT.

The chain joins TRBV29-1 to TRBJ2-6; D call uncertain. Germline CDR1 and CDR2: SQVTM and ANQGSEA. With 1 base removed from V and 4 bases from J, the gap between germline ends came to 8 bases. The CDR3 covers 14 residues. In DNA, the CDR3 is TGCAGCGTTGAAGCAGGTGACGGGGCCAACGTCCTGACTTTC. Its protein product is CSVEAGDGANVLTF.